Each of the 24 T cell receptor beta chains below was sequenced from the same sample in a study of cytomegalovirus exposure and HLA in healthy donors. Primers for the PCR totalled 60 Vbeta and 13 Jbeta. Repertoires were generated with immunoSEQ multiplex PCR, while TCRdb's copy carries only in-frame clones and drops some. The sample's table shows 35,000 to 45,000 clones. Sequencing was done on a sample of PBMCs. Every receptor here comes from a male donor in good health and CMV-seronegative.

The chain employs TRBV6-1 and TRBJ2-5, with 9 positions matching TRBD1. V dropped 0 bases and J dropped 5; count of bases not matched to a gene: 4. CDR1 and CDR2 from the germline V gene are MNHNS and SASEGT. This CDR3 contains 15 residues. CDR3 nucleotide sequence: TGTGCCAGCAGTGAAGCACAGGGGGCAATGGAGACCCAGTACTTC. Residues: CASSEAQGAMETQYF.

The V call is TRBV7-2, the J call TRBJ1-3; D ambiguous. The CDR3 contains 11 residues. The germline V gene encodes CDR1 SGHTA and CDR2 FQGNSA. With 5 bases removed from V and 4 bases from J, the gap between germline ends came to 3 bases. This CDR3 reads CASSVGNTIYF. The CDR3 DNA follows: TGTGCCAGCAGCGTAGGAAACACCATATATTTT.

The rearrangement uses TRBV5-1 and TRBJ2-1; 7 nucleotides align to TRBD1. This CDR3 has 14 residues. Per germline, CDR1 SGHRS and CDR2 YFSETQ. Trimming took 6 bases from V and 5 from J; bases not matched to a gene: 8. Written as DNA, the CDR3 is TGCGCCAGCACAGGGACAGAGAGACACAATGAGCAGTTCTTC. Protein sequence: CASTGTERHNEQFF.

CDR3 bases: TGTGCCAGCAGCTTAATTTCCGCGTTCACAGCCGGGGAGCTGTTTTTT. Protein product: CASSLISAFTAGELFF. The chain joins TRBV7-3 to TRBJ2-2; D ambiguous. The CDR3 consists of 16 residues. The V end lost 1 base, the J end lost 6 bases, and 15 bases lay between the germline ends. The germline V gene encodes CDR1 SGHTA and CDR2 FQGTGA.

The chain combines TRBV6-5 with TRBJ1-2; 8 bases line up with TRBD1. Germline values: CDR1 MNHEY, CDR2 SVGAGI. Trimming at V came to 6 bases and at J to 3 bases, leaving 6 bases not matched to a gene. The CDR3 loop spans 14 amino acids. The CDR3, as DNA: TGTGCCAGCAGACCCCCGGACAGGGACTATGGCTACACCTTC. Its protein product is CASRPPDRDYGYTF.

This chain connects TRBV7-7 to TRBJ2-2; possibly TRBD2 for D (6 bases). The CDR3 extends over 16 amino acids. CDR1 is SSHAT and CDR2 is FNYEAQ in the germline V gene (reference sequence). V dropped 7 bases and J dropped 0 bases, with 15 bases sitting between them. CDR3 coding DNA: TGTGCCAGCACCCCCGGTGGCGGGGCGAACACCGGGGAGCTGTTTTTT. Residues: CASTPGGGANTGELFF.

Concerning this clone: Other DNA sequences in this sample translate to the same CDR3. The CDR3 DNA reads TGTGCCAGTACCATGACAGGCCTCGGAAATCAGCCCCAGCATTTT. Translated, it gives CASTMTGLGNQPQHF. This sequence joins TRBV19 and TRBJ1-5; D perhaps matches TRBD1 (6 bases). Trimming removed 7 bases from V and 4 bases from J, with 17 bases in between. Germline loops: CDR1 LNHDA, CDR2 SQIVND (reference sequence). The CDR3 runs 15 residues. Drawing the rest from reference TRBV19 and TRBJ1-5, the complete variable domain is DGGITQSPKYLFRKEGQNVTLSCEQNLNHDAMYWYRQDPGQGLRLIYYSQIVNDFQKGDIAEGYSVSREKKESFPLTVTSAQKNPTAFYLCASTMTGLGNQPQHFGDGTRLSIL.

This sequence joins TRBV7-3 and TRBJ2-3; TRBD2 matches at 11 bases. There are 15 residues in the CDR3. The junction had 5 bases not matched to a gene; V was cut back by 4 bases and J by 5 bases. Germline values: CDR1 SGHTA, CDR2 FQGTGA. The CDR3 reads CASSSSGGREDTQYF. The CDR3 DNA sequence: TGTGCCAGCAGCTCTAGCGGGGGGCGTGAAGATACGCAGTATTTT.

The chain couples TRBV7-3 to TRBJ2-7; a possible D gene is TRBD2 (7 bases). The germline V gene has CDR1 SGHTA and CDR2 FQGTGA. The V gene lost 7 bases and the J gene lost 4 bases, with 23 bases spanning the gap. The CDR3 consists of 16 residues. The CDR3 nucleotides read TGTGCCAGCATCCCCCCTCCCTGCGGGGGCGAATACGAGCAGTACTTC. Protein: CASIPPPCGGEYEQYF.

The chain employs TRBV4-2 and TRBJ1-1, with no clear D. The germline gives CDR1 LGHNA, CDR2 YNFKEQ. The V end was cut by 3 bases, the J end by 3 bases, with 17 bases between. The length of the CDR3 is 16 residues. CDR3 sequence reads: CASSHAGSGSYTEAFF. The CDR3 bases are TGTGCCAGCAGCCACGCGGGGAGTGGGAGTTACACTGAAGCTTTCTTT.

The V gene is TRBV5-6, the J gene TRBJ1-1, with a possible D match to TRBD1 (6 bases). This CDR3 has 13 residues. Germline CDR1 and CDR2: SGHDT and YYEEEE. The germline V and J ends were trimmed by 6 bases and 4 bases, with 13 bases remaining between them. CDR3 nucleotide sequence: TGTGCCAGCACCGATAGGGGGAGCACTGAAGCTTTCTTT. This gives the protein CASTDRGSTEAFF.

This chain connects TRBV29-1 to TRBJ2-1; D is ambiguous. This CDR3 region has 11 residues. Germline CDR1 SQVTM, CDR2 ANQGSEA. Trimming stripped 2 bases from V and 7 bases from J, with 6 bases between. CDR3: CSVESGNEQFF. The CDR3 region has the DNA TGCAGCGTTGAATCGGGTAATGAGCAGTTCTTC.

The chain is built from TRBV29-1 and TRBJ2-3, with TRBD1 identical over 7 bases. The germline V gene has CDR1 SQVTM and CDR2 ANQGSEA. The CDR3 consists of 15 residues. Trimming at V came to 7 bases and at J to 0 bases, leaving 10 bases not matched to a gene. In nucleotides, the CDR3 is TGCAGCGGTACGAAAGGGACAGCTAGCACAGATACGCAGTATTTT. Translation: CSGTKGTASTDTQYF.

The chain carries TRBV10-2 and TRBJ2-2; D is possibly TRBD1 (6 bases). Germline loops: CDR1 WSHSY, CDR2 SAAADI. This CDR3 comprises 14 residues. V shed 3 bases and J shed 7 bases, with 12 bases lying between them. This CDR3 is CASSDPGVIGELFF. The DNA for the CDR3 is TGCGCCAGCAGTGACCCAGGGGTAATCGGGGAGCTGTTTTTT.

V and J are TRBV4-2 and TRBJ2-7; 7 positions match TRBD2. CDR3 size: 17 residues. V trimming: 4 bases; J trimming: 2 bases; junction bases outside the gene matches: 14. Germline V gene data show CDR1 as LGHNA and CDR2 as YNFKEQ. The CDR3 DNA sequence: TGTGCCAGCAGCCCAGAGGGAGGGTTCTCCCTTACCTACGAGCAGTACTTC. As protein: CASSPEGGFSLTYEQYF.

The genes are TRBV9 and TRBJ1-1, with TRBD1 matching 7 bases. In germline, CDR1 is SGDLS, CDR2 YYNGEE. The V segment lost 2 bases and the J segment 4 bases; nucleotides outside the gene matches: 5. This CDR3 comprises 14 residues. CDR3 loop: CASSVETGFTEAFF. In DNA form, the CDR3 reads TGTGCCAGCAGCGTCGAGACAGGGTTCACTGAAGCTTTCTTT. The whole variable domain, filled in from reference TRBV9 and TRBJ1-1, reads DSGVTQTPKHLITATGQRVTLRCSPRSGDLSVYWYQQSLDQGLQFLIQYYNGEERAKGNILERFSAQQFPDLHSELNLSSLELGDSALYFCASSVETGFTEAFFGQGTRLTVV.

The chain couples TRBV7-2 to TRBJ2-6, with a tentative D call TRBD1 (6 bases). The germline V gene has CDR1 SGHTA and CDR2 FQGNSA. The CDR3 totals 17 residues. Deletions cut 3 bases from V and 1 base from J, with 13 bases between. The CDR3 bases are TGTGCCAGCAGCTTGGCCCGCACAGGGTCTGGGGCCAACGTCCTGACTTTC. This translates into CASSLARTGSGANVLTF.

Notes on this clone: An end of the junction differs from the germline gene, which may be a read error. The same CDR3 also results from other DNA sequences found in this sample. The CDR3 DNA is TGCGCCAGCAGTTACTCCCTCGCAGGGGTAAATGGCTACACCTTC. Protein product: CASSYSLAGVNGYTF. The V and J genes are TRBV6-5 and TRBJ1-2; TRBD1 is a possible D gene (6 bases). This CDR3 is 15 amino acids long. CDR1 is MNHEY, CDR2 SVGAGI, per germline.

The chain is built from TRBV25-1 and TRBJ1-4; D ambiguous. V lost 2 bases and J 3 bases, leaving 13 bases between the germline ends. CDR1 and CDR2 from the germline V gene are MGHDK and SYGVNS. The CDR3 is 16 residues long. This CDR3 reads CASSELLEGPNEKLFF. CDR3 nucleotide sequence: TGTGCCAGCAGTGAACTACTAGAGGGTCCTAATGAAAAACTGTTTTTT. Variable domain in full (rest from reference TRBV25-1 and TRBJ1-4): EADIYQTPRYLVIGTGKKITLECSQTMGHDKMYWYQQDPGMELHLIHYSYGVNSTEKGDLSSESTVSRIRTEHFPLTLESARPSHTSQYLCASSELLEGPNEKLFFGSGTQLSVL.

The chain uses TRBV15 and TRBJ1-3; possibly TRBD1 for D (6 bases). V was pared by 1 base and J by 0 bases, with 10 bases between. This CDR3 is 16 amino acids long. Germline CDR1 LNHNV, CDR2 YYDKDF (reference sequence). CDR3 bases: TGTGCCACCAGCAGAGGGCAGGGGCTCTCTGGAAACACCATATATTTT. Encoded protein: CATSRGQGLSGNTIYF. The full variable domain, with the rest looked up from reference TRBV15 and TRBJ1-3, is DAMVIQNPRYQVTQFGKPVTLSCSQTLNHNVMYWYQQKSSQAPKLLFHYYDKDFNNEADTPDNFQSRRPNTSFCFLDIRSPGLGDTAMYLCATSRGQGLSGNTIYFGEGSWLTVV.

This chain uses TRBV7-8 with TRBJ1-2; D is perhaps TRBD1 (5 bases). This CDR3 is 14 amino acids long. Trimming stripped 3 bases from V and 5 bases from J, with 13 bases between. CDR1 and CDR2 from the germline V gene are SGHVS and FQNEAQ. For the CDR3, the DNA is TGTGCCAGCAGCTTTAAAGGGGACTTTTATGGCTACACCTTC. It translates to CASSFKGDFYGYTF.

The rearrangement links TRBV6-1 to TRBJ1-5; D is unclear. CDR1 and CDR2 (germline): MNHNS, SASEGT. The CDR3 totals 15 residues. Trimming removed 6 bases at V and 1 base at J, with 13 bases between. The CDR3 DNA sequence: TGTGCCAGCAGCGACACCCCGGGAAGCAATCAGCCCCAGCATTTT. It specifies CASSDTPGSNQPQHF.

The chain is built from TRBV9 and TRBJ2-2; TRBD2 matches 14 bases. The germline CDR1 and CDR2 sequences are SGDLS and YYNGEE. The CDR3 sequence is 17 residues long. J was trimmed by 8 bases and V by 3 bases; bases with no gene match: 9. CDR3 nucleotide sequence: TGTGCCAGCAGCGCTTCCGGGACTAGCGGGGGCGGAGGGGAGCTGTTTTTT. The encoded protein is CASSASGTSGGGGELFF.

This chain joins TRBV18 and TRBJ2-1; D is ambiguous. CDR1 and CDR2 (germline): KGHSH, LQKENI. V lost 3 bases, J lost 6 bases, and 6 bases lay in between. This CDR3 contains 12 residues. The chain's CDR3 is CASSPPVNEQFF. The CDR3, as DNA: TGTGCCAGCTCACCTCCGGTCAATGAGCAGTTCTTC.